Listed here are 28 T cell receptor beta chains from one sample, sequenced in a study of identifying expanded T cells in peripheral blood. Using immunoSEQ multiplex PCR, the repertoire was profiled, and TCRdb retains in-frame clones only, with some absent. Of roughly 100,000 clones in the sample, about 87% are singletons; the top ten hold roughly an eighth. The source material was blood. These receptor sequences come from a person aged 18 to 75 in good health.

The chain employs TRBV11-2 and TRBJ2-5; 11 nucleotides match TRBD1. V shed 5 bases, J shed 5 bases, and the junction held 7 bases outside the gene matches. CDR1 is SGHAT and CDR2 is FQNNGV in the germline V gene. The CDR3 is 15 amino acids. The CDR3 nucleotides are TGTGCCAGCAGCCACGGACAGGGGGCGCCCGAGACCCAGTACTTC. Its translation: CASSHGQGAPETQYF.

The table lists this clone with a few counts. V and J are TRBV18 and TRBJ1-2; the D gene is possibly TRBD1 (6 bases). CDR1 KGHSH and CDR2 LQKENI come from the germline V gene. The CDR3 loop spans 13 amino acids. V was trimmed by 3 bases and J by 2 bases, leaving 7 bases between them. The CDR3 region has the DNA TGTGCCAGCTCACCCCAGGGGAACTATGGCTACACCTTC. Amino acid sequence: CASSPQGNYGYTF.

This clone was observed a handful of times. The chain carries TRBV19 and TRBJ1-2; D perhaps matches TRBD1 (6 bases). The CDR3 length is 14 residues. Trimming shortened V by 4 bases and J by 2 bases, and 11 bases separated the two germline ends. Germline V gives CDR1 LNHDA, CDR2 SQIVND (reference sequence). CDR3 nucleotide sequence: TGTGCCAGTAGTAGTTCGACAGGAAACTATGGCTACACCTTC. This sequence encodes CASSSSTGNYGYTF.

This clone was seen only a few times. This chain joins TRBV6-5 and TRBJ1-6, with TRBD1 identical over 8 bases. Germline V gene data show CDR1 as MNHEY and CDR2 as SVGAGI. Trimming took 5 bases from V and 9 from J; bases not matched to a gene: 9. The CDR3 length is 15 residues. CDR3: CASSTSRTGSSPLHF. The CDR3 nucleotides read TGTGCCAGCAGTACCTCCCGGACAGGGAGTTCACCCCTCCACTTT.

The chain couples TRBV7-3 to TRBJ2-3, with a weak D call TRBD2 (5 bases). The CDR3 covers 12 residues. CDR1 and CDR2 from the germline V gene are SGHTA and FQGTGA. Trimming shortened V by 2 bases and J by 8 bases, and 8 bases separated the two germline ends. For the CDR3, the DNA is TGTGCCAGCAGCTTATACAGCGGTACGCAGTATTTT. Translating it yields CASSLYSGTQYF.

The chain couples TRBV11-2 to TRBJ1-5, with a weak D call TRBD1 (6 bases). Germline-derived CDR1 and CDR2 are SGHAT and FQNNGV. The CDR3 covers 14 residues. V was shortened by 5 bases and J by 4 bases, with 12 bases between the two germline ends. The CDR3 reads CASSVGHGNQPQHF. The CDR3 nucleotides read TGTGCCAGCAGCGTGGGACATGGAAATCAGCCCCAGCATTTT.

This clone was seen only a few times. The rearrangement links TRBV4-1 to TRBJ2-4, with D tentatively TRBD2 (6 bases). The CDR3 runs to 16 residues. Trimming left V 2 bases short and J 5 bases short, with 16 bases between. Germline V CDR1 and CDR2: MGHRA, YSYEKL. The CDR3 reads CASSQLNAGNQNIQYF. In DNA form, the CDR3 reads TGCGCCAGCAGCCAATTGAATGCGGGGAACCAAAACATTCAGTACTTC.

The V gene is TRBV2, the J gene TRBJ2-4; weak D call: TRBD1 (5 bases). CDR1 is SNHLY, CDR2 FYNNEI, per germline. The CDR3 is 12 amino acids. Trimming left V 10 bases short and J 5 bases short, with 12 bases between. CDR3 sequence: CAKDSPENIQYF. Here the CDR3 DNA reads TGTGCCAAAGACAGCCCAGAAAACATTCAGTACTTC.

This chain connects TRBV27 to TRBJ1-3; TRBD1 matches 9 bases. Germline trimming cut 2 bases from V and 2 bases from J; bases unmatched to any gene: 7. Per the germline V gene, CDR1 is MNHEY and CDR2 is SMNVEV (reference sequence). This CDR3 has 17 amino acids. The CDR3 loop is CASSLLGQGRAGNTIYF. The DNA of the CDR3 is TGTGCCAGCAGTTTACTCGGACAGGGGCGGGCTGGAAACACCATATATTTT.

This chain links TRBV6-5 with TRBJ1-4, with D possibly matching TRBD1 (5 bases). This CDR3 has 15 residues. CDR1 is MNHEY, CDR2 SVGAGI, per germline. The V end was cut by 2 bases, the J end by 5 bases, with 12 bases between. The CDR3 DNA sequence: TGTGCCAGCAGTTACGCGGGACGGCCCAATGAAAAACTGTTTTTT. Residues: CASSYAGRPNEKLFF.

This chain joins TRBV27 and TRBJ1-1; D unclear. The CDR3 is 14 residues long. Trimming cost V 3 bases and J 1 base, with 9 bases left between them. CDR1 is MNHEY, CDR2 SMNVEV, per germline (reference sequence). CDR3 in amino acids: CASSFSQANTEAFF. CDR3 bases: TGTGCCAGCAGTTTTAGTCAGGCGAACACTGAAGCTTTCTTT.

In this sample, this clone turned up once. The chain is built from TRBV10-2 and TRBJ1-2; weak D call: TRBD1 (6 bases). Trimming shortened V by 6 bases and J by 2 bases, and 10 bases separated the two germline ends. The CDR3 sequence is 13 residues long. Germline V gives CDR1 WSHSY, CDR2 SAAADI. In DNA form, the CDR3 reads TGCGCCAGCAGCGTGGGACAAAACTATGGCTACACCTTC. Its protein product is CASSVGQNYGYTF.

This chain joins TRBV28 and TRBJ1-2; no firm D call. The CDR3 consists of 16 residues. CDR1 is MDHEN and CDR2 is SYDVKM in the germline V gene. V lost 2 bases, J lost 8 bases, and 21 bases lay in between. Written as DNA, the CDR3 is TGTGCCAGCAGTTTAATGGGGTGGCAGCCAAAGGAAGGCTACACCTTC. Translated: CASSLMGWQPKEGYTF.

The V and J genes are TRBV5-1 and TRBJ1-2; 8 nucleotides align to TRBD1. V was clipped by 4 bases and J by 5 bases; unmatched bases: 4. Germline V gene data show CDR1 as SGHRS and CDR2 as YFSETQ. The CDR3 contains 13 residues. CDR3 residues: CASSEGQDYGYTF. CDR3 nucleotides: TGCGCCAGCAGCGAGGGACAGGATTATGGCTACACCTTC.

The chain carries TRBV5-6 and TRBJ1-5; D uncertain. This CDR3 has 16 amino acids. Germline CDR1 reads SGHDT; CDR2 reads YYEEEE. With 0 bases removed from V and 0 bases from J, the gap between germline ends came to 10 bases. CDR3 DNA sequence: TGTGCCAGCAGCTTGGCTGGCAGATATAGCAATCAGCCCCAGCATTTT. It encodes CASSLAGRYSNQPQHF.

V and J are TRBV5-1 and TRBJ1-2, with D unclear. Germline-derived CDR1 and CDR2 are SGHRS and YFSETQ. V lost 0 bases and J lost 7, with 10 bases in between. The CDR3 extends over 13 amino acids. CDR3 sequence (DNA): TGCGCCAGCAGCTTGGAGTATCTCTCTGGCTACACCTTC. This encodes CASSLEYLSGYTF.

This clone is a singleton in its sample. The chain joins TRBV9 to TRBJ1-1; 7 bases are a match to TRBD1. There are 16 residues in the CDR3. The V and J ends lost 3 bases and 0 bases, in that order; junction bases with no gene match: 8. CDR1 and CDR2 (germline): SGDLS, YYNGEE. CDR3 region: CASSGAGTDLNTEAFF. The CDR3 bases are TGTGCCAGCAGCGGCGCCGGGACAGACCTGAACACTGAAGCTTTCTTT.

The chain is built from TRBV15 and TRBJ1-2; TRBD1 might be the D (6 bases). The CDR3 has 16 residues. Trimming removed 7 bases at V and 0 bases at J, with 18 bases between. CDR1 is LNHNV, CDR2 YYDKDF, per germline (reference sequence). The CDR3 coding sequence is TGTGCCACCACCAGGGGAAGGGAAGGGGCTAACTATGGCTACACCTTC. Its translation is CATTRGREGANYGYTF.

This clone was found a few times. The chain recombines TRBV7-9 with TRBJ1-2, with 7 nucleotides matching TRBD1. V lost 5 bases and J lost 2; bases outside the gene matches: 2. Germline assignment: CDR1 SEHNR and CDR2 FQNEAQ (reference sequence). The CDR3 consists of 13 residues. This chain's CDR3 is CASSPTGNYGYTF. DNA for the CDR3: TGTGCCAGCAGCCCGACAGGGAACTATGGCTACACCTTC.

The chain has TRBV5-1 and TRBJ2-2; a possible D gene is TRBD1 (8 bases). The CDR3 consists of 15 residues. CDR1 and CDR2 (germline): SGHRS, YFSETQ. V lost 4 bases and J lost 3, with 13 bases in between. The CDR3 DNA reads as TGCGCCAGCAGCCGGGAGGACAGGGACACCGGGGAGCTGTTTTTT. Translated: CASSREDRDTGELFF.

The V gene is TRBV4-3, the J gene TRBJ2-2; D not resolved. The CDR3 sequence is 13 residues long. The germline V gene encodes CDR1 LGHNA and CDR2 YSLEER. V gave up 0 bases and J gave up 6 bases, with 5 bases separating them. CDR3 region: CASSQDYAGELFF. The CDR3 DNA is TGCGCCAGCAGCCAAGATTACGCCGGGGAGCTGTTTTTT.

V and J are TRBV7-3 and TRBJ2-5; the D is unclear. Trimming shortened V by 5 bases and J by 2 bases, and 9 bases separated the two germline ends. Germline CDR1 is SGHTA and CDR2 is FQGTGA. CDR3 length: 13 residues. The chain's CDR3 is CASSPTRQETQYF. For the CDR3, the DNA is TGTGCCAGCAGCCCCACCAGGCAAGAGACCCAGTACTTC.

This clone was found a few times. The chain has TRBV6-6 and TRBJ1-2, with D hard to call. V shed 6 bases and J shed 8 bases, with 13 bases lying between them. CDR3 length equals 12 residues. Per germline, CDR1 MNHNY and CDR2 SVGAGI (reference sequence). The CDR3 DNA follows: TGTGCCAGCAGCCCCAGGATGGACGGCTACACCTTC. It translates to CASSPRMDGYTF.

This clone showed up just once. The rearrangement joins TRBV4-1 to TRBJ2-5; 9 nucleotides align to TRBD1. Germline V gives CDR1 MGHRA, CDR2 YSYEKL. Unmatched junction bases numbered 4, after V lost 0 bases and J lost 5 bases. The CDR3 covers 15 residues. The CDR3 DNA follows: TGCGCCAGCAGCCAAGATCAACAGGGGGCTGAGACCCAGTACTTC. This codes for CASSQDQQGAETQYF.

V is TRBV7-3 and J is TRBJ1-5; D remains unclear. The germline V gene has CDR1 SGHTA and CDR2 FQGTGA. CDR3 size: 13 residues. The V and J ends lost 6 bases and 3 bases respectively, with 9 bases between them. CDR3 sequence (DNA): TGTGCCAGCAGTTCATGGGACAATCAGCCCCAGCATTTT. Its protein product is CASSSWDNQPQHF.

The chain employs TRBV28 and TRBJ2-3; tentative D call: TRBD1 (6 bases). Germline CDR1 reads MDHEN; CDR2 reads SYDVKM. The germline V and J ends were trimmed by 5 bases and 5 bases, with 14 bases remaining between them. This CDR3 comprises 14 residues. The CDR3 DNA follows: TGTGCCAGCAGTCGACCAGGGGTGGAAGATACGCAGTATTTT. Residues: CASSRPGVEDTQYF.

The chain joins TRBV19 to TRBJ1-5, with D possibly matching TRBD1 (5 bases). Trimming shortened V by 7 bases and J by 9 bases, and 19 bases separated the two germline ends. CDR1 is LNHDA and CDR2 is SQIVND in the germline V gene (reference sequence). This CDR3 is built from 14 residues. This chain's CDR3 is CASKRGERTAPQHF. The CDR3 nucleotides read TGTGCCAGTAAGAGAGGGGAACGAACAGCGCCCCAGCATTTT.

This chain joins TRBV18 and TRBJ2-7; D uncertain. Germline CDR1 reads KGHSH; CDR2 reads LQKENI. Between the trimmed V and J ends, which lost 3 bases and 6 bases, there was a span of 9 bases. The CDR3 has 12 residues. The chain's CDR3 is CASSPDLVEQYF. The CDR3 DNA is TGTGCCAGCTCACCCGATCTGGTCGAGCAGTACTTC. Complete variable domain (other parts from reference TRBV18 and TRBJ2-7): NAGVMQNPRHLVRRRGQEARLRCSPMKGHSHVYWYRQLPEEGLKFMVYLQKENIIDESGMPKERFSAEFPKEGPSILRIQQVVRGDSAAYFCASSPDLVEQYFGPGTRLTVT.